A selection of T cell receptor beta chains follows, all from one sample in a study of CXCR3-negative and CXCR3-positive naive CD8 T cells. TCRdb reprocessed the 5' RACE reads and reports one entry per CDR3 protein, with no DNA. The record lists about 120,000 distinct CDR3 sequences, of which the ten most abundant hold 0.25% to 0.35%. Sequencing was carried out using naive CXCR3- CD8+ T cells from blood. These receptors originate from a human donor in good health. Some clones in this sample may be carry-over from other donors' samples. The CDR3 runs from the conserved cysteine through the conserved F or W.

TRBJ2-1	TRBV11-2	CASRLAGINEQFF
TRBJ2-2	TRBV3-1	CASSQPSLSGNTGELFF
TRBJ2-7	TRBV29-1	CSVSSGTYEQYF
TRBJ1-1	TRBV12-5	CASGSWTGWTEAFF
TRBJ2-7	TRBV7-9	CASKPGTASYEQYF
TRBJ2-7	TRBV5-1	CASSLKVGYEQYF
TRBJ1-1	TRBV19	CASSITGTGVNTEAFF
TRBJ2-7	TRBV5-1	CASSLIGHSYEQYF
TRBJ2-7	TRBV4-1	CASSQVGESSYEQYF
TRBJ2-7	TRBV7-9	CASSGGTGGEQYF
TRBJ2-5	TRBV19	CASTSGAQETQYF
TRBJ1-2	TRBV13	CASSQGRTAYGYTF
TRBJ1-2	TRBV4-1	CASSQWEPLGYTF
TRBJ2-7	TRBV21-1	CASSKPGPPFSYEQYF
TRBJ2-1	TRBV7-3	CASSLGVLAGYNEQFF
TRBJ1-1	TRBV7-9	CASAGGGGPRGATEAFF
TRBJ1-4	TRBV7-9	CASSPQGEDATNEKLFF
TRBJ2-3	TRBV7-6	CASSLASGTDTQYF
TRBJ2-2	TRBV10-1	CASSDPQPGASPNTGELFF
TRBJ2-3	TRBV6-4	CASSDSQGAADTQYF
TRBJ2-7	TRBV6-7	CASSYSGSEWRLYEQYF
TRBJ2-3	TRBV29-1	CSVVLAVTDTQYF
TRBJ2-7	TRBV20-1	CSASLQAKTYEQYF
TRBJ2-1	TRBV28	CASSRSVQGYYNEQFF
TRBJ2-3	TRBV29-1	CSVFTQDRTGTDTQYF
TRBJ2-1	TRBV12-3/TRBV12-4	CASWTPLTLYNEQFF
TRBJ1-4	TRBV5-4	CASSLYAGGDEKLFF
TRBJ1-1	TRBV29-1	CSVEDQVDGQGIPREPRAFF
TRBJ2-5	TRBV4-3	CASSQAPVDQETQYF
TRBJ2-2	TRBV12-3/TRBV12-4	CASRGWSGAQNTGELFF
TRBJ1-1	TRBV14	CASSYRRTDREEAFF
TRBJ2-1	TRBV20-1	CSEGQNTNEQFF
TRBJ2-7	TRBV7-2	CASRSSSGGLEQYF
TRBJ2-7	TRBV7-6	CASSPSPTEHFSYEQYF
TRBJ2-2	TRBV13	CASSPPEGTRTGELFF
TRBJ2-2	TRBV28	CASSLDAGWNTGELFF